The 30 T cell receptor beta chains below all came from one sample that was sequenced in a study of early T cells in non-severe SARS-CoV-2 infection. TCRdb re-derived calls from the 5' RACE reads in MiXCR, one entry per CDR3 protein. Of 100,000 to 150,000 distinct CDR3 sequences in the sample, about 15% were seen once. The specimen sequenced was whole blood. These receptors were collected from an adult who was a healthcare worker with PCR-confirmed SARS-CoV-2 infection or an uninfected control (not recorded which).

This clonotype was detected ten times or more. The chain joins TRBV25-1 to TRBJ2-7, with D perhaps TRBD1 or TRBD2 (6 bases each). Trimming took 6 bases from V and 2 from J, leaving 14 bases between them. Looked up from germline, CDR1 is MGHDK and CDR2 is SYGVNS. The CDR3 is 14 residues long. Written as DNA, the CDR3 is TGTGCCAGCAGCGTCGGGGGCCGAACCTACGAGCAGTACTTC. Its translation is CASSVGGRTYEQYF.

The genes are TRBV29-1 and TRBJ2-3, with D unresolved. CDR1 is SQVTM and CDR2 is ANQGSEA in the germline V gene. The CDR3 is made up of 11 amino acids. V was shortened by 1 base and J by 4 bases, with 3 bases between the two germline ends. The CDR3 reads CSVEGPDTQYF. The CDR3 DNA sequence: TGCAGCGTTGAAGGGCCAGATACGCAGTATTTT.

The chain uses TRBV29-1 and TRBJ1-2; TRBD1 is a possible D gene (5 bases). Trimming took 5 bases from V and 2 from J, leaving 15 bases between them. Germline V CDR1 and CDR2: SQVTM, ANQGSEA. This CDR3 contains 14 residues. As DNA, the CDR3 is TGCAGCGTTAATCCAACTAGGGGAAACTATGGCTACACCTTC. It codes for CSVNPTRGNYGYTF.

The chain recombines TRBV18 with TRBJ2-4; tentatively, D is TRBD2 (7 bases). The CDR3 is 16 amino acids. CDR1 is KGHSH, CDR2 LQKENI, per germline. V shed 0 bases and J shed 5 bases, with 14 bases lying between them. Written as DNA, the CDR3 is TGTGCCAGCTCACCACCCAACGGGGGGCTAGAAAACATTCAGTACTTC. It yields the protein CASSPPNGGLENIQYF.

The gene calls are TRBV29-1 and TRBJ2-1; 7 bases line up with TRBD2. CDR3 length equals 10 residues. Germline values: CDR1 SQVTM, CDR2 ANQGSEA. J gave up 10 bases and V 4 bases, and 1 base lay outside the gene matches. CDR3 amino acids: CSVGEGEQFF. CDR3 nucleotides: TGCAGCGTTGGGGAGGGGGAGCAGTTCTTC.

The gene calls are TRBV19 and TRBJ1-5; D remains unclear. CDR1 is LNHDA and CDR2 is SQIVND in the germline V gene (reference sequence). Deletions cut 1 base from V and 7 bases from J, with 8 bases between. The CDR3 runs to 13 residues. CDR3 bases: TGTGCCAGTAGTATAGGCGGTCAGCAGCCCCAGCATTTT. Protein sequence: CASSIGGQQPQHF.

This rearrangement joins TRBV6-1 to TRBJ2-5; a possible D gene is TRBD1 (6 bases). The CDR3 runs to 11 residues. Germline V gene data show CDR1 as MNHNS and CDR2 as SASEGT. V was trimmed by 5 bases and J by 5 bases, leaving 6 bases between them. This CDR3 reads CASSRGETQYF. CDR3 coding DNA: TGTGCCAGCAGTAGGGGGGAGACCCAGTACTTC.

The V gene is TRBV5-1, the J gene TRBJ1-2, with a tentative D call TRBD1 (6 bases). Germline-derived CDR1 and CDR2 are SGHRS and YFSETQ. V was cut by 3 bases and J by 3 bases, with 12 bases left in between. The CDR3 has 14 residues. The CDR3 reads CASSSSGADYGYTF. Here the CDR3 DNA reads TGCGCCAGCAGCTCCTCAGGGGCAGACTATGGCTACACCTTC.

The chain is built from TRBV7-9 and TRBJ1-2; D is perhaps TRBD1 (6 bases). The V gene's germline CDR1 is SEHNR and CDR2 FQNEAQ (reference sequence). The germline V and J ends were trimmed by 5 bases and 4 bases, with 14 bases remaining between them. The CDR3 runs 14 residues. CDR3 sequence reads: CASSPVDRLYGYTF. In nucleotides, the CDR3 is TGTGCCAGCAGCCCGGTGGACAGACTCTATGGCTACACCTTC.

In this sample, this clonotype turned up many times. CDR3 in amino acids: CASSGNSGGELFF. The CDR3 bases are TGTGCCAGCAGCGGAAACAGCGGCGGGGAGCTGTTTTTT. The rearrangement joins TRBV7-2 to TRBJ2-2; D may be TRBD2 (5 bases). Trimming cost V 5 bases and J 7 bases, with 11 bases left between them. The CDR3 runs 13 residues. Germline CDR1 is SGHTA and CDR2 is FQGNSA. Full variable domain (missing parts from reference TRBV7-2 and TRBJ2-2): GAGVSQSPSNKVTEKGKDVELRCDPISGHTALYWYRQSLGQGLEFLIYFQGNSAPDKSGLPSDRFSAERTGGSVSTLTIQRTQQEDSAVYLCASSGNSGGELFFGEGSRLTVL.

This clonotype was picked up a small number of times. The chain recombines TRBV19 with TRBJ1-4, with D perhaps matching TRBD1 (6 bases). V gave up 3 bases and J gave up 5 bases, with 13 bases separating them. The CDR3 spans 15 residues. The germline gives CDR1 LNHDA, CDR2 SQIVND (reference sequence). The CDR3 bases are TGTGCCAGTAGTATGGTCCGGGGGCAGAATGAAAAACTGTTTTTT. It yields the protein CASSMVRGQNEKLFF.

The chain couples TRBV11-2 to TRBJ2-6; D remains ambiguous. The V end was cut by 8 bases, the J end by 2 bases, with 4 bases between. The CDR3 extends over 12 amino acids. Germline CDR1 and CDR2: SGHAT and FQNNGV. The CDR3, as DNA: TGTGCCAGCGGACCTGGGGCCAACGTCCTGACTTTC. This gives the protein CASGPGANVLTF.

This clonotype was seen more than once but under ten times. This rearrangement joins TRBV7-6 to TRBJ2-7, with a possible D match to TRBD1 (6 bases). V was clipped by 4 bases and J by 3 bases, with 10 bases between them. Germline V gene data show CDR1 as SGHVS and CDR2 as FNYEAQ. The CDR3 consists of 13 residues. Here the CDR3 DNA reads TGTGCCAGCAGCTCAGGGGACCGCTACGAGCAGTACTTC. Translated: CASSSGDRYEQYF.

The table lists this clonotype with a few counts. The chain recombines TRBV5-1 with TRBJ2-2; the match to TRBD1 covers 7 bases. Trimming cost V 2 bases and J 3 bases; bases outside gene matches: 7. The CDR3 is made up of 16 amino acids. Germline CDR1 SGHRS, CDR2 YFSETQ. The CDR3: CASSFDRASDTGELFF. The CDR3 bases are TGCGCCAGCAGCTTCGACAGGGCGAGTGACACCGGGGAGCTGTTTTTT.

This clonotype was counted many times. This chain uses TRBV27 with TRBJ1-1; D unclear. The germline V gene has CDR1 MNHEY and CDR2 SMNVEV (reference sequence). The CDR3 runs 13 residues. V lost 5 bases and J 6 bases, leaving 13 bases between the germline ends. The CDR3 bases are TGTGCCAGCAGTCTTACCCCACGGGCTGAAGCTTTCTTT. This translates into CASSLTPRAEAFF.

This clonotype was recorded at least ten times. The rearrangement links TRBV18 to TRBJ2-3; D unresolved. The CDR3 consists of 14 residues. Germline CDR1 and CDR2: KGHSH and LQKENI. Trimming stripped 2 bases from V and 0 bases from J, with 6 bases between. The CDR3, as DNA: TGTGCCAGCTCACCAAGACCCAGCACAGATACGCAGTATTTT. It codes for CASSPRPSTDTQYF.

The V gene is TRBV7-9, the J gene TRBJ2-1; D gene ambiguous. CDR3 size: 15 residues. V was cut by 5 bases and J by 7 bases, with 18 bases left in between. Germline V gene sequence: CDR1 SEHNR, CDR2 FQNEAQ (reference sequence). This chain's CDR3 is CASSGDTLLGNEQFF. CDR3 sequence (DNA): TGTGCCAGCAGCGGCGACACCCTACTGGGGAATGAGCAGTTCTTC.

This clonotype has just a few counts. The chain employs TRBV7-2 and TRBJ1-5, with a tentative D call TRBD1 (6 bases). CDR3 length: 15 residues. Germline V gene lookup returns CDR1 SGHTA and CDR2 FQGNSA. The germline V and J ends were trimmed by 5 bases and 6 bases, with 17 bases remaining between them. The DNA of the CDR3 is TGTGCCAGCAGCCCAAAGGGGGGAATGGGTCAGCCCCAGCATTTT. This gives the protein CASSPKGGMGQPQHF. Together with reference TRBV7-2 and TRBJ1-5, the CDR3 gives the full variable domain: GAGVSQSPSNKVTEKGKDVELRCDPISGHTALYWYRQSLGQGLEFLIYFQGNSAPDKSGLPSDRFSAERTGGSVSTLTIQRTQQEDSAVYLCASSPKGGMGQPQHFGDGTRLSIL.

This chain connects TRBV12-3 or TRBV12-4 to TRBJ1-4; no clear D. V was trimmed by 7 bases and J by 6 bases, leaving 15 bases between them. There are 14 residues in the CDR3. CDR3 DNA sequence: TGTGCCAGCACCACACCACGTTGGGATGAAAAACTGTTTTTT. Amino acid sequence: CASTTPRWDEKLFF.

The chain has TRBV7-6 and TRBJ2-1; 10 bases line up with TRBD1. Per the germline V gene, CDR1 is SGHVS and CDR2 is FNYEAQ. The CDR3 is 19 amino acids. J lost 4 bases, V lost 2 bases, and 14 bases had no gene match. The CDR3 is CASSLMPQIRDRGYNEQFF. The CDR3 DNA sequence: TGTGCCAGCAGCTTAATGCCTCAGATCCGGGACAGGGGATACAATGAGCAGTTCTTC.

The CDR3 coding sequence is TGCGCCAGCAGCCAAGATGGGGCTTACACTGAAGCTTTCTTT. Residues: CASSQDGAYTEAFF. The chain links TRBV4-1 to TRBJ1-1, with D possibly being TRBD1 (5 bases). The CDR3 sequence is 14 residues long. V was cut by 0 bases and J by 3 bases, with 8 bases left in between. Per the germline V gene, CDR1 is MGHRA and CDR2 is YSYEKL.

This clonotype was seen only a few times. This chain connects TRBV29-1 to TRBJ1-5; D is unclear. This CDR3 is built from 14 residues. The V gene lost 6 bases and the J gene lost 2 bases, with 14 bases spanning the gap. CDR1 is SQVTM and CDR2 is ANQGSEA in the germline V gene. The CDR3 spells CSVQDVARNQPQHF. As DNA, the CDR3 is TGCAGCGTCCAGGACGTGGCGCGCAATCAGCCCCAGCATTTT. The whole variable domain, filled in from reference TRBV29-1 and TRBJ1-5, reads SAVISQKPSRDICQRGTSLTIQCQVDSQVTMMFWYRQQPGQSLTLIATANQGSEATYESGFVIDKFPISRPNLTFSTLTVSNMSPEDSSIYLCSVQDVARNQPQHFGDGTRLSIL.

This clonotype turned up a few times. The chain combines TRBV11-2 with TRBJ2-1; 11 nucleotides agree with TRBD2. From germline, CDR1 is SGHAT and CDR2 FQNNGV. This CDR3 spans 17 amino acids. V lost 3 bases and J lost 3; bases outside the gene matches: 7. CDR3 sequence (DNA): TGTGCCAGCAGCTTGGGTAGCGGGGGGGCTTTCTACAATGAGCAGTTCTTC. Its translation is CASSLGSGGAFYNEQFF.

The chain links TRBV18 to TRBJ2-1; D ambiguous. V was shortened by 6 bases and J by 0 bases, with 15 bases between the two germline ends. Germline V gene sequence: CDR1 KGHSH, CDR2 LQKENI. CDR3 length: 16 amino acids. In nucleotides, the CDR3 is TGTGCCAGCTCTCCTTACGGGCAGAGCTCCTACAATGAGCAGTTCTTC. Translated, it gives CASSPYGQSSYNEQFF.

Ten or more counts support this clonotype. The chain carries TRBV10-3 and TRBJ2-1, with D possibly being TRBD2 (6 bases). Trimming cost V 2 bases and J 1 base, with 9 bases left between them. CDR1 and CDR2 (germline): ENHRY, SYGVKD. This CDR3 is built from 15 residues. CDR3 in amino acids: CAISESSGSYNEQFF. CDR3 in DNA: TGTGCCATCAGTGAGAGTAGCGGTTCCTACAATGAGCAGTTCTTC.

V gene TRBV7-2 combines with J gene TRBJ1-4; D not certain. The CDR3 is 14 amino acids. Germline CDR1 reads SGHTA; CDR2 reads FQGNSA. V was clipped by 4 bases and J by 5 bases, with 11 bases between them. In nucleotides, the CDR3 is TGTGCCAGCAGCTATTTTGGCGGGAATGAAAAACTGTTTTTT. This gives the protein CASSYFGGNEKLFF.

V is TRBV7-2 and J is TRBJ1-2, with D possibly matching TRBD1 (5 bases). Trimming pared 1 base from V and 4 bases from J, leaving 16 bases between. The germline V gene encodes CDR1 SGHTA and CDR2 FQGNSA. The CDR3 spans 16 residues. CDR3 amino acids: CASSLVPQGPAYGYTF. CDR3 nucleotides: TGTGCCAGCAGCTTAGTGCCTCAGGGTCCTGCCTATGGCTACACCTTC.

This clonotype was observed a few times. The chain links TRBV10-1 to TRBJ1-1; D is unresolved. The CDR3 contains 14 residues. CDR1 WNHNN and CDR2 SYGVQD come from the germline V gene (reference sequence). The V end was cut by 0 bases, the J end by 4 bases, with 9 bases between. In nucleotides, the CDR3 is TGCGCCAGCAGTGAGTCGGGAGGTGGCACTGAAGCTTTCTTT. Residues: CASSESGGGTEAFF.

This clonotype was counted between two and nine times. The chain links TRBV6-5 to TRBJ2-7; 9 nucleotides line up with TRBD1. The CDR3 length is 15 residues. With V trimmed by 0 bases and J by 4 bases, 4 bases remained unmatched. In germline, CDR1 is MNHEY, CDR2 SVGAGI. The CDR3: CASSYSTGGIYEQYF. CDR3 sequence (DNA): TGTGCCAGCAGTTACTCGACAGGGGGTATTTACGAGCAGTACTTC.

This clonotype has a count of ten or more. The chain carries TRBV9 and TRBJ1-2; no reliable D call. The CDR3 contains 14 residues. Germline-derived CDR1 and CDR2 are SGDLS and YYNGEE. The V end lost 4 bases, the J end lost 3 bases, and 13 bases lay between the germline ends. For the CDR3, the DNA is TGTGCCAGCAGCCCCCCCGCAAACCACTATGGCTACACCTTC. Translated: CASSPPANHYGYTF. Drawing the rest from reference TRBV9 and TRBJ1-2, the complete variable domain is DSGVTQTPKHLITATGQRVTLRCSPRSGDLSVYWYQQSLDQGLQFLIQYYNGEERAKGNILERFSAQQFPDLHSELNLSSLELGDSALYFCASSPPANHYGYTFGSGTRLTVV.